This T cell receptor beta chain was recovered during a study of T cells in Graves' hyperthyroidism and ophthalmopathy. RNA transcripts provided the source from which TCR beta CDR3 regions were amplified. A first-round RT-PCR of the TCR CDR3 used the HTBI primer set. Each CDR3 protein is one row after TCRdb ran MiXCR on the multiplex PCR reads. The sample lists a few hundred thousand distinct CDR3 sequences, less than 25% occurring once. This clonotype was counted at least ten times. Clinical symptoms, serum thyroxine, TRAb, thyroid ultrasound and orbital computed tomography established diagnosis. Germline V gene lookup returns CDR1 MNHEY and CDR2 SMNVEV (reference sequence). The CDR3 covers 13 residues. With 6 bases removed from V and 4 bases from J, the gap between germline ends came to 13 bases.

This TCR was recovered from a man younger than 30 with Graves' hyperthyroidism. This chain links TRBV27 with TRBJ2-7; D unresolved. Material for sequencing was blood. The DNA of the CDR3 is TGTGCCAGCAGCAGAGGCAGTAGTTACGAGCAGTACTTC. It codes for CASSRGSSYEQYF.